The clone carrying this TCR beta chain occurred many times. Its antigen is unknown. These data are taken from a study of Graves' ophthalmopathy and Graves' hyperthyroidism. Study conclusions and caveats: Researchers report that a 13-signature model separated ophthalmopathy from stable hyperthyroidism, posting less than 90% sensitivity and approximately 81% specificity. In blood, most expanded thyroid clonotypes above 0.001 frequency were also detected.

Investigators amplified TCR beta CDR3 regions from RNA transcripts. An initial RT-PCR round employing HTBI primers preceded a second-round multiplex PCR. TCRdb reprocessed the multiplex PCR reads via MiXCR and lists one record per CDR3 protein. The sample holds about 620,000 distinct CDR3 sequences, 22% seen once. The CDR3 loop spans 17 amino acids. The germline CDR1 and CDR2 sequences are LNHDA and SQIVND (reference sequence). V was pared by 5 bases and J by 0 bases, with 19 bases between. Hyperthyroidism in these 18- to 65-year-old patients was newly diagnosed, lasting under 2 months. This receptor was taken from a woman under 30 with stable Graves' hyperthyroidism. Some clones in this sample may be carry-over from other donors' samples. Sample: peripheral blood. This chain uses TRBV19 with TRBJ1-2, with TRBD1 as a possible D gene (6 bases). CDR3 DNA: TGTGCCAGTAGTCCGGACAGAGTCCTCCCAGCTAACTATGGCTACACCTTC. Amino acid sequence: CASSPDRVLPANYGYTF.